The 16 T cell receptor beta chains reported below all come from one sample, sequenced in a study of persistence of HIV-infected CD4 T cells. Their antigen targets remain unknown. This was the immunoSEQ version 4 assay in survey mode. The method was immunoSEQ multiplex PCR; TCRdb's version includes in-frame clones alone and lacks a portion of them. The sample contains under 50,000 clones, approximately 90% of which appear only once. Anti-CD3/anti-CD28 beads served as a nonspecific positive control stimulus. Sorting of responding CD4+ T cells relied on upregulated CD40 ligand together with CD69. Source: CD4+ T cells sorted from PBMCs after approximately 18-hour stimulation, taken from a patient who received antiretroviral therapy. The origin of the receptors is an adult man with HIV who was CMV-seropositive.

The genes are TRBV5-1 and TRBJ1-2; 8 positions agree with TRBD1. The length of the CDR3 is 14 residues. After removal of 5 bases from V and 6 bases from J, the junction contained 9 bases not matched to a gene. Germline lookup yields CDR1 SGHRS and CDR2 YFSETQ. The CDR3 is CASSFTGTGDGYTF. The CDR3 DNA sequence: TGCGCCAGCAGTTTTACCGGGACAGGCGATGGCTACACCTTC.

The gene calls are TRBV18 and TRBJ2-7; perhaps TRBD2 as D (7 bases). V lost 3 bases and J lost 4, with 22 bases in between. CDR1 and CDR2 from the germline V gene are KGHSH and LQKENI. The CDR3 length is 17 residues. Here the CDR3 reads CASSPSAGALTSYEQYF. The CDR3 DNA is TGTGCCAGCTCACCCAGCGCGGGGGCCCTTACCTCATACGAGCAGTACTTC.

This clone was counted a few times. CDR3 amino acids: CASSQVGRGIGEQFF. The CDR3 DNA is TGTGCCAGCAGCCAAGTTGGACGAGGGATCGGGGAGCAGTTCTTC. The chain has TRBV4-2 and TRBJ2-1; possibly TRBD2 for D (5 bases). Trimming removed 1 base from V and 10 bases from J, with 17 bases in between. CDR1 is LGHNA and CDR2 is YNFKEQ in the germline V gene. This CDR3 spans 15 amino acids.

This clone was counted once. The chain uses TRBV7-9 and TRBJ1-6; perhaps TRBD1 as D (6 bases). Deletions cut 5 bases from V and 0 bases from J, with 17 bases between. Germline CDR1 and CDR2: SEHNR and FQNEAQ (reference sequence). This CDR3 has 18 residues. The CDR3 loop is CASSTRGGQSSYNSPLHF. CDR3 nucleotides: TGTGCCAGCAGCACCCGGGGGGGGCAGAGCTCCTATAATTCACCCCTCCACTTT.

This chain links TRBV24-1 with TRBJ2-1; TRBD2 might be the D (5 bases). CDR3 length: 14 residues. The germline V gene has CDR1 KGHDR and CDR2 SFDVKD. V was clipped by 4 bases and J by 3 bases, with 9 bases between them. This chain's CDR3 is CATSDRGLYNEQFF. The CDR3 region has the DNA TGTGCCACCAGTGACCGCGGGCTCTACAATGAGCAGTTCTTC.

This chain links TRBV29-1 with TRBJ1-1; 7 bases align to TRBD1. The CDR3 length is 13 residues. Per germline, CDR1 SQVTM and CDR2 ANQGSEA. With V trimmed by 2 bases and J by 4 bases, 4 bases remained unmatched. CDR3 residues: CSVELSGGTEAFF. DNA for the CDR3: TGCAGCGTTGAATTATCAGGGGGCACTGAAGCTTTCTTT.

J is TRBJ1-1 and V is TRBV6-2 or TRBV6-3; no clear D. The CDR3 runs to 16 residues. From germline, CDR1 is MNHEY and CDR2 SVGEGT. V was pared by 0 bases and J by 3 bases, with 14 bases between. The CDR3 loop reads CASSYSGVRADTEAFF. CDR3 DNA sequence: TGTGCCAGCAGTTACTCGGGTGTAAGGGCGGACACTGAAGCTTTCTTT.

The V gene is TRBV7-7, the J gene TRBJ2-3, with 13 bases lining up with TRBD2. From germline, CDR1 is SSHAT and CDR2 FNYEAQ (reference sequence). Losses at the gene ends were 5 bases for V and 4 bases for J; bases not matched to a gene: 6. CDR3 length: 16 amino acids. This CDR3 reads CASSPGLAGAADTQYF. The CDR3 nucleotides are TGTGCCAGCAGCCCAGGACTAGCGGGGGCGGCAGATACGCAGTATTTT. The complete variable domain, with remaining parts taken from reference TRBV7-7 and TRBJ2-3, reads GAGVSQSPRYKVTKRGQDVTLRCDPISSHATLYWYQQALGQGPEFLTYFNYEAQPDKSGLPSDRFSAERPEGSISTLTIQRTEQRDSAMYRCASSPGLAGAADTQYFGPGTRLTVL.

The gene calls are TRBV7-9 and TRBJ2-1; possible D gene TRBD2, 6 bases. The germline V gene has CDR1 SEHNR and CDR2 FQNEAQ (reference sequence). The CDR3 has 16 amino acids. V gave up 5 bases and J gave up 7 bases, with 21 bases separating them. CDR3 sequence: CASSLKSGGSVNEQFF. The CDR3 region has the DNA TGTGCCAGCAGCCTAAAGAGTGGGGGGTCGGTAAATGAGCAGTTCTTC.

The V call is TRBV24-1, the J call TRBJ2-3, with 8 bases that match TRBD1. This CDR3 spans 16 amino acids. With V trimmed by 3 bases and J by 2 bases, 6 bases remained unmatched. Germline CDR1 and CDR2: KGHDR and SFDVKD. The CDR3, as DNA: TGTGCCACCAGTGATCCCGACAGGGGAAACACAGATACGCAGTATTTT. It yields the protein CATSDPDRGNTDTQYF.

DNA for the CDR3: TGTGCCAGCAGTTTGGGGGGGGCCGAGGGGCACTATGGCTACACCTTC. It yields the protein CASSLGGAEGHYGYTF. This rearrangement joins TRBV28 to TRBJ1-2, with D possibly TRBD1 on 6 matching bases. The CDR3 runs to 16 residues. Germline-derived CDR1 and CDR2 are MDHEN and SYDVKM. V was cut by 3 bases and J by 3 bases, with 17 bases left in between.

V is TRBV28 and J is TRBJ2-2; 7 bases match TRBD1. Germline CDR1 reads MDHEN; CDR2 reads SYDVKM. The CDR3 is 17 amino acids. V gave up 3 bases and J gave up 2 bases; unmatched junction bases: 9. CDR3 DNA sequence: TGTGCCAGCAGTTTCCTTAAGGGGGCGGGTAACACCGGGGAGCTGTTTTTT. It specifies CASSFLKGAGNTGELFF.

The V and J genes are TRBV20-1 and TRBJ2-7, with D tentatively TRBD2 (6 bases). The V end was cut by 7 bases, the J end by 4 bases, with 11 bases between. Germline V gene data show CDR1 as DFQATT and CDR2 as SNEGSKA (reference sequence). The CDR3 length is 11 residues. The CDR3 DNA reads TGCAGTGTGGGACTCAGATACGAGCAGTACTTC. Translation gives CSVGLRYEQYF.

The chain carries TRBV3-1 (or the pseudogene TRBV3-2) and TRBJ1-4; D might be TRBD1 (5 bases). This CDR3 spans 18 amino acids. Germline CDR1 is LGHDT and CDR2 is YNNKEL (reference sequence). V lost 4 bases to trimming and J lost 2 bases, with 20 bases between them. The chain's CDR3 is CASSRNFFGAATNEKLFF. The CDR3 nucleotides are TGTGCCAGCAGCCGAAACTTTTTCGGGGCAGCGACTAATGAAAAACTGTTTTTT.

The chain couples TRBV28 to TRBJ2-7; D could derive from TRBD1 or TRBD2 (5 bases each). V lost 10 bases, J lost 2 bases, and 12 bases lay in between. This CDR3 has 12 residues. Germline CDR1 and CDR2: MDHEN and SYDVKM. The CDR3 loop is CATGSFPYEQYF. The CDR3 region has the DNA TGTGCCACAGGGAGCTTCCCCTACGAGCAGTACTTC.

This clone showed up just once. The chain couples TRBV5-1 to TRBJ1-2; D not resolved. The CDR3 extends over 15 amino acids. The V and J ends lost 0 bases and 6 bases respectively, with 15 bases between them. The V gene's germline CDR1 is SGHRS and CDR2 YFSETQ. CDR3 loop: CASSLERVENNGYTF. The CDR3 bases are TGCGCCAGCAGCTTGGAGAGGGTGGAGAATAATGGCTACACCTTC.